This T cell receptor beta chain was profiled in a study of T cells after yellow fever vaccination. Via MiXCR, TCRdb re-called the 5' RACE reads, giving one row per CDR3 protein. This sample has 250,000 to 400,000 distinct CDR3 sequences, with around 4.3% found just once. At least ten counts were recorded for this clonotype. Germline CDR1 is SGHRS and CDR2 is YFSETQ. Trimming took off 2 bases at V and 4 bases at J, with 12 bases between the two ends. The CDR3 totals 14 residues. The V and J genes are TRBV5-1 and TRBJ1-1, with D possibly matching TRBD1 (6 bases). The TCR was taken from a man between 18 and 29 years old who received the YFV17D yellow fever vaccine. The sample here was PBMCs, taken 15 days after the yellow fever booster vaccination. CDR3: CASSLTGLGTEAFF. CDR3 nucleotide sequence: TGCGCCAGCAGCTTAACAGGGTTGGGCACTGAAGCTTTCTTT.